Below, 6 T cell receptor beta chains from the same sample are listed, as sequenced in a study of cytomegalovirus exposure and HLA in healthy donors. Primers for the PCR totalled 60 Vbeta and 13 Jbeta. Clones were read by immunoSEQ multiplex PCR, and TCRdb kept only the in-frame ones, dropping some. Of over 100,000 clones in the sample, roughly 69% were seen once. Sequenced input: PBMCs. Every receptor here comes from a human donor in good health.

The chain employs TRBV2 and TRBJ2-6; 7 bases line up with TRBD1. V shed 7 bases, J shed 1 base, and the junction held 4 bases outside the gene matches. From germline, CDR1 is SNHLY and CDR2 FYNNEI. The length of the CDR3 is 15 residues. The CDR3 loop reads CASNRGRSGANVLTF. The CDR3 bases are TGTGCCAGCAACAGGGGTCGTTCTGGGGCCAACGTCCTGACTTTC.

CDR3 region: CASSLSPLAGDYEQYF. In DNA, the CDR3 is TGTGCCAGCAGCCTTAGCCCGCTAGCGGGGGACTACGAGCAGTACTTC. This chain uses TRBV9 with TRBJ2-7, with 10 positions matching TRBD2. The CDR3 has 16 residues. With 4 bases clipped from V and 3 bases from J, the junction kept 10 bases outside the gene matches. The V gene's germline CDR1 is SGDLS and CDR2 YYNGEE.

The chain uses TRBV30 and TRBJ1-1, with no clear D. V lost 3 bases to trimming and J lost 3 bases, with 5 bases between them. Germline values: CDR1 GTSNPN, CDR2 SVGIG (reference sequence). CDR3 length: 11 amino acids. CDR3 residues: CAWSRYTEAFF. DNA for the CDR3: TGTGCCTGGAGCCGTTACACTGAAGCTTTCTTT. The full variable domain, its missing parts supplied by reference TRBV30 and TRBJ1-1, is SQTIHQWPATLVQPVGSPLSLECTVEGTSNPNLYWYRQAAGRGLQLLFYSVGIGQISSEVPQNLSASRPQDRQFILSSKKLLLSDSGFYLCAWSRYTEAFFGQGTRLTVV.

This clone was picked up a small number of times. The V and J genes are TRBV10-3 and TRBJ2-3, with 9 bases that match TRBD2. V shed 3 bases, J shed 1 base, and the junction held 5 bases outside the gene matches. Looked up from germline, CDR1 is ENHRY and CDR2 is SYGVKD. There are 16 residues in the CDR3. CDR3 DNA sequence: TGTGCCATCAGTGATGGGGCTAGCGGGGGCACAGATACGCAGTATTTT. Protein sequence: CAISDGASGGTDTQYF.

The chain combines TRBV2 with TRBJ1-4; no clear D. V lost 7 bases and J 4 bases, leaving 13 bases between the germline ends. This CDR3 has 14 residues. CDR1 is SNHLY and CDR2 is FYNNEI in the germline V gene. CDR3 nucleotides: TGTGCCAGCACCGAAGTAACAGTTAATGAAAAACTGTTTTTT. Translating it yields CASTEVTVNEKLFF.

This chain uses TRBV7-8 with TRBJ1-3; D is possibly TRBD1 (6 bases). There are 14 residues in the CDR3. CDR1 SGHVS and CDR2 FQNEAQ come from the germline V gene. The germline V and J ends were trimmed by 5 bases and 4 bases, with 12 bases remaining between them. The CDR3 DNA reads TGTGCCAGCAGCCGCAGGGGATACGGAAACACCATATATTTT. The encoded protein is CASSRRGYGNTIYF.